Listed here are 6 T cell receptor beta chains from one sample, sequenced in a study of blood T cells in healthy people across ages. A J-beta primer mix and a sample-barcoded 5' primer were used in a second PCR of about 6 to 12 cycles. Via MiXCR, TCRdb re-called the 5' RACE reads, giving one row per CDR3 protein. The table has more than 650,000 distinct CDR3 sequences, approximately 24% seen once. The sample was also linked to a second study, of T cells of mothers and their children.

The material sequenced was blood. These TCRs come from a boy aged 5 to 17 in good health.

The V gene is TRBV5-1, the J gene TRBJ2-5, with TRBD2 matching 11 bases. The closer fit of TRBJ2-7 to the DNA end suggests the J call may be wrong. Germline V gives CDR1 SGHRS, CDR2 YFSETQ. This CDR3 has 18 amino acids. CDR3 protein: CASSLSTSGGKWSYEQYF. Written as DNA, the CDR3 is TGCGCCAGCAGCTTGTCTACTAGCGGGGGAAAGTGGTCCTACGAGCAGTACTTC.

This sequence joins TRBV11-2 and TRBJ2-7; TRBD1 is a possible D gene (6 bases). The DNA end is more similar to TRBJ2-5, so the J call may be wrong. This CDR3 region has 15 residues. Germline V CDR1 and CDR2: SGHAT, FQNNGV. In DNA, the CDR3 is TGTGCCAGCAGCTATGGGGACATGAGGGGAGAGACCCAGTACTTC. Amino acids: CASSYGDMRGETQYF.

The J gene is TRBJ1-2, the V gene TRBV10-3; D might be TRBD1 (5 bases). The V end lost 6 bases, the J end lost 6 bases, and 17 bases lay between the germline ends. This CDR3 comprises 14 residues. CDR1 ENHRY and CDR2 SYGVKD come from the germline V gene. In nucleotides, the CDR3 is TGTGCCATCAGCTTCGTGGGGGTCGGTAATGGCTACACCTTC. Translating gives CAISFVGVGNGYTF.

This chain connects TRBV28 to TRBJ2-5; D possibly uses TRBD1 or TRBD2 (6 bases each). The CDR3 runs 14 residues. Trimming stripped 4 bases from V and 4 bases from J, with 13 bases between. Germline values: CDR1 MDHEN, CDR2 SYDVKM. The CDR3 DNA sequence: TGTGCCAGCAGTTCCCCGGGGGCCGTAGAGACCCAGTACTTC. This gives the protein CASSSPGAVETQYF.

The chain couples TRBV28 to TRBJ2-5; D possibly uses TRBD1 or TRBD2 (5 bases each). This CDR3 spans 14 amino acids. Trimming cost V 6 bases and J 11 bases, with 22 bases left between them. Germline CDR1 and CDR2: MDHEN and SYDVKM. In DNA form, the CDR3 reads TGTGCCAGCAGCCAGGGCTCAGTTCCCTGGGAGCAGTACTTC. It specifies CASSQGSVPWEQYF.

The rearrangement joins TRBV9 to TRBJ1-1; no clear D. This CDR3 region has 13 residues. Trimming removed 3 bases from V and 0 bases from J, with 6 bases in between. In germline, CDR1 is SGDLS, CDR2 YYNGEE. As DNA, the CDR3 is TGTGCCAGCAGCGCCGCAGTGAACACTGAAGCTTTCTTT. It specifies CASSAAVNTEAFF.